This TCR beta chain was recorded in a study of T cells in localized non-small cell lung cancer. Points on this clone: The antigen is undetermined.

V lost 1 base and J lost 0; bases outside the gene matches: 4. The germline gives CDR1 SGHDT, CDR2 YYEEEE. There are 16 residues in the CDR3. Using immunoSEQ multiplex PCR, the repertoire was profiled, and TCRdb retains in-frame clones only, with some absent. The sample yields 30,000 or so clones, around 90% seen once. Study-level points and caveats: A raised T cell density in blood coincided with lengthier overall survival. It was uninvolved adjacent lung that showed the highest T cell clonality, exceeding tumor. Appearing in adjacent lung were a median 57 of the top 100 tumor clones. Heterogeneity stays possible, as sequencing covered only one tumor region.

This sample comprised peripheral blood, obtained before any cancer treatment. The TCR sequence derives from an older female donor with stage III squamous cell lung carcinoma. The chain joins TRBV5-6 to TRBJ1-1; 9 nucleotides agree with TRBD1. The CDR3 spells CASSLRTGVMNTEAFF. The CDR3, as DNA: TGTGCCAGCAGCTTGAGGACAGGGGTCATGAACACTGAAGCTTTCTTT.